This T cell receptor beta chain was observed in a study of shared clonotypes between healthy human individuals. Study-wide findings and caveats: Among several donors, roughly 5.5% of naive CD4 clonotypes were found in common.

Regarding this clone: Its target is not known.

Trimming removed 2 bases from V and 4 bases from J, with 13 bases in between. This CDR3 is built from 15 residues. From germline, CDR1 is MNHNY and CDR2 SVGAGI (reference sequence). Profiled with immunoSEQ multiplex PCR; TCRdb holds only in-frame clones, not every one. The sample includes some 300,000 clones, 73% of them seen just once. The material sequenced was memory CD4+ T cells sorted from blood. Subset here: CD45RA-negative fraction. V and J are TRBV6-6 and TRBJ2-3, with a possible D match to TRBD1 (6 bases). The sequence was obtained from a man younger than 40 in good health. The CDR3 is CASSYVGRGADTQYF. CDR3 bases: TGTGCCAGCAGTTACGTGGGCAGGGGTGCAGATACGCAGTATTTT.